This T cell receptor (beta chain) was sequenced during a study of blood T cell repertoires in COVID-19. Overall study context: Sites across the United States, Italy and Spain contributed samples from acute and convalescent COVID-19.

Assay used: immunoSEQ multiplex PCR; TCRdb lists only in-frame clones, some missing. This table holds around 130,000 clones, roughly 84% found once. The CDR3 is 15 amino acids. V was shortened by 3 bases and J by 0 bases, with 14 bases between the two germline ends. Germline CDR1 is SQVTM and CDR2 is ANQGSEA. The receptor's source is a woman in her 30s who had recovered from COVID-19. Sequenced sample: peripheral blood. The chain couples TRBV29-1 to TRBJ1-1; no clear D gene. The CDR3, as DNA: TGCAGCGTTGAGGCCCCGGGCGGGATGAACACTGAAGCTTTCTTT. Its translation is CSVEAPGGMNTEAFF.